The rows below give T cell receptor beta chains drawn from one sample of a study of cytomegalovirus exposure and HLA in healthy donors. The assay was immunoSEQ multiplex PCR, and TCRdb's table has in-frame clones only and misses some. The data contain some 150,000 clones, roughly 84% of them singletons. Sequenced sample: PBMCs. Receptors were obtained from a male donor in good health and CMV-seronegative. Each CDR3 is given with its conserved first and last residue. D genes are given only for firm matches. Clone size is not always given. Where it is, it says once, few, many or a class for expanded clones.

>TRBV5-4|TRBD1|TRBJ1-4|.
CASSTMRQGTNEKLFF
TGTGCCAGCAGCACCATGAGACAGGGGACTAATGAAAAACTGTTTTTT
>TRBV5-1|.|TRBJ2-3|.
CASSPGQSTDTQYF
TGCGCCAGCAGCCCAGGACAGAGCACAGATACGCAGTATTTT
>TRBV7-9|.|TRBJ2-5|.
CASSFDRSQETQYF
TGTGCCAGCAGCTTCGACAGATCCCAAGAGACCCAGTACTTC
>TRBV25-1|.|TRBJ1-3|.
CASSVAALGNTIYF
TGTGCCAGCAGTGTAGCGGCGCTGGGAAACACCATATATTTT
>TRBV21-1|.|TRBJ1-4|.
CASSAGTGRTNEKLFF
TGTGCCAGCAGCGCAGGGACAGGGCGGACTAATGAAAAACTGTTTTTT
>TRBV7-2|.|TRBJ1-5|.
CASSLVTDYSNQPQHF
TGTGCCAGCAGCTTAGTGACAGATTATAGCAATCAGCCCCAGCATTTT
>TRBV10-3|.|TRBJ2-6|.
CAITPGVFSGANVLTF
TGTGCCATCACCCCAGGGGTATTCTCTGGGGCCAACGTCCTGACTTTC
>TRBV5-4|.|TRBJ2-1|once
CASSSQGSREQFF
TGTGCCAGCAGCTCCCAAGGATCGCGGGAGCAGTTCTTC
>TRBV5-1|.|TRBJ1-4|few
CASSLNGNEKLFF
TGCGCCAGCAGCTTGAACGGTAATGAAAAACTGTTTTTT
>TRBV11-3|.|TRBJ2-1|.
CASSLGGPEQFF
TGTGCCAGCAGCTTAGGCGGGCCTGAGCAGTTCTTC
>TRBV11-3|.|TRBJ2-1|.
CASSLVIGSEQFF
TGTGCCAGCAGCTTAGTTATCGGGTCAGAGCAGTTCTTC
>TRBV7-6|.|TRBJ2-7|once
CASSSYRRAYEQYF
TGTGCCAGCAGCAGCTACAGGAGAGCCTACGAGCAGTACTTC